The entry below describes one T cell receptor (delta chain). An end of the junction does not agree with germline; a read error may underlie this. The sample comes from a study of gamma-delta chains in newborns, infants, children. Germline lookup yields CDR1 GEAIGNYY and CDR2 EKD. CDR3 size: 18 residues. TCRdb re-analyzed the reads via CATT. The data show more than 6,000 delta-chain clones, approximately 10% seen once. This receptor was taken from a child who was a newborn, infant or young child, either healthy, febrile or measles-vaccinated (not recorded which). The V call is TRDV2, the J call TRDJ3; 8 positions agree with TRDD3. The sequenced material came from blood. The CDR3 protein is CACDILGGSSRDTRQMFF. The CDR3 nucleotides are TGTGCCTGTGACATACTGGGGGGGAGCTCCCGGGACACCCGACAGATGTTCTTC.